This record covers a single T cell receptor (beta chain). The source of the sample is a study of blood T cell repertoires in COVID-19. The CDR3 totals 11 residues. V shed 4 bases and J shed 4 bases, with 5 bases lying between them. Germline V gene lookup returns CDR1 MGHDK and CDR2 SYGVNS. Profiling relied on immunoSEQ multiplex PCR, and the TCRdb table lists in-frame clones only, not all of them. The table includes under 500,000 clones, around 89% detected once. The chain joins TRBV25-1 to TRBJ2-7, with D hard to call. The source of this sequence is a man aged 25-40 years who had recovered from COVID-19. Sequenced: PBMCs or T cells enriched from blood (not recorded which). CDR3 sequence reads: CASSGRYEQYF. The CDR3 DNA is TGTGCCAGCAGTGGTCGGTACGAGCAGTACTTC.